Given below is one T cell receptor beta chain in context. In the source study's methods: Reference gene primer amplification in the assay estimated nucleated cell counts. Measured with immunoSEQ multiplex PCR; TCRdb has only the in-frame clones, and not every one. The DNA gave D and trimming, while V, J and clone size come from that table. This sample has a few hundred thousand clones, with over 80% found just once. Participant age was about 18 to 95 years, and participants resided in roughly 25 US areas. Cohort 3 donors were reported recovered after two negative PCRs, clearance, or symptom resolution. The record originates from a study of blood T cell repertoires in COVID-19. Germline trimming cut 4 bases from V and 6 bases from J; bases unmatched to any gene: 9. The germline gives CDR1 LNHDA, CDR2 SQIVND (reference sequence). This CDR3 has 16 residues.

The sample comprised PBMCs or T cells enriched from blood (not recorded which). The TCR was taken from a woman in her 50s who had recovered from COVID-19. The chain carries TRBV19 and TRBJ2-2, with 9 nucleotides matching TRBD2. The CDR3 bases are TGTGCCAGTAGTAGCGGGACTAGCATTCCCGCCGGGGAGCTGTTTTTT. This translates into CASSSGTSIPAGELFF.